The 6 T cell receptor beta chains below come from one sample, sequenced in a study of blood T cells in healthy people across ages (dated by TCRdb to 2014 to 2015). Library preparation used 5' RACE. A second roughly 6 to 12 cycle PCR used a sample-barcoded 5' primer and a J-beta primer mix. TCRdb cleaned the public reads at Q25 with fastp, built clones with MiXCR and kept in-frame beta chains. Entries are consolidated by CDR3 protein sequence, retaining the most common genes and DNA. The sample has around 2 million distinct CDR3 sequences on record, roughly two fifths of them singletons. More than 20% of the sample comes from the top ten. The source material was blood. The receptors originated from a human donor in good health.

J is TRBJ2-4 and V is TRBV7-2; D not certain. V dropped 3 bases and J dropped 8 bases, with 11 bases sitting between them. This CDR3 has 13 residues. Germline V gene sequence: CDR1 SGHTA, CDR2 FQGNSA. The CDR3 spells CASSFRPRDIQYF. The DNA of the CDR3 is TGTGCCAGCAGCTTTAGGCCAAGGGACATTCAGTACTTC. Full variable domain (outside the CDR3, taken from reference TRBV7-2 and TRBJ2-4): GAGVSQSPSNKVTEKGKDVELRCDPISGHTALYWYRQSLGQGLEFLIYFQGNSAPDKSGLPSDRFSAERTGGSVSTLTIQRTQQEDSAVYLCASSFRPRDIQYFGAGTRLSVL.

The table lists this clonotype with a few counts. The V gene is TRBV7-2, the J gene TRBJ2-7; 8 nucleotides match TRBD2. This CDR3 has 17 residues. Per the germline V gene, CDR1 is SGHTA and CDR2 is FQGNSA. The V gene end was trimmed by 5 bases and the J gene end by 2 bases; junction bases not matched to a gene: 14. CDR3 coding DNA: TGTGCCAGCAGCGTCCAATGGGGCGGGGGGCGGGCCTACGAGCAGTACTTC. Its translation is CASSVQWGGGRAYEQYF.

The genes are TRBV7-9 and TRBJ1-1, with 7 bases that match TRBD1. CDR3 size: 13 residues. V was clipped by 5 bases and J by 8 bases; unmatched bases: 8. Germline V gene sequence: CDR1 SEHNR, CDR2 FQNEAQ (reference sequence). CDR3 amino acids: CASSQGVGPEAFF. The CDR3 DNA is TGTGCCAGCAGCCAGGGGGTCGGACCAGAAGCTTTCTTT.

The chain is built from TRBV20-1 and TRBJ1-2, with D perhaps TRBD1 (6 bases). In germline, CDR1 is DFQATT, CDR2 SNEGSKA (reference sequence). The CDR3 has 13 residues. Trimming removed 1 base at V and 7 bases at J, with 13 bases between. This chain's CDR3 is CSARGTGRGGYTF. CDR3 DNA: TGCAGTGCTAGAGGAACAGGGAGAGGTGGCTACACCTTC.

This chain joins TRBV5-1 and TRBJ2-1; 8 positions match TRBD2. This CDR3 spans 15 amino acids. Unmatched junction bases numbered 11, after V lost 4 bases and J lost 8 bases. Germline CDR1 and CDR2: SGHRS and YFSETQ. The CDR3 loop reads CASSLGTSVGDEQFF. In DNA form, the CDR3 reads TGCGCCAGCAGCCTAGGGACTAGTGTTGGCGATGAGCAGTTCTTC.

CDR3 region: CSVGDFTGEQYF. The CDR3 nucleotides read TGCAGCGTTGGGGACTTTACCGGCGAGCAGTACTTC. The chain employs TRBV29-1 and TRBJ2-7; possible D gene TRBD2, 6 bases. The CDR3 is 12 residues long. CDR1 is SQVTM, CDR2 ANQGSEA, per germline. V lost 4 bases to trimming and J lost 6 bases, with 13 bases between them.